Listed below are T cell receptor beta chains from one sample, sequenced in a study of cytomegalovirus exposure and HLA in healthy donors. Profiled with immunoSEQ multiplex PCR; TCRdb holds only in-frame clones, not every one. This table has more than 80,000 clones, about three quarters appearing once. The sequenced sample consisted of PBMCs. These TCRs come from a boy between 10 and 17 years old in good health and CMV-seronegative. Each CDR3 is given with its conserved first and last residue. Each record gives: D gene, clone size, J gene, V gene, CDR3 DNA, CDR3 protein. D genes are given only for firm matches. Where a row states a size, it is once, few, many or the class of an expanded clone; other rows omit it.

NA	NA	TRBJ2-6	TRBV7-9	TGTGCCAGCAGCTTTCGAGGAACGGCTGGGGCCAACGTCCTGACTTTC	CASSFRGTAGANVLTF
NA	NA	TRBJ1-5	TRBV7-2	TGTGCCAGCAGCCCTAACAGGGCCAATCAGCCCCAGCATTTT	CASSPNRANQPQHF
NA	NA	TRBJ1-5	TRBV19	TGTGCCAGTAGTATGTTCAATAGCAATCAGCCCCAGCATTTT	CASSMFNSNQPQHF
NA	few	TRBJ1-1	TRBV5-6	TGTGCCAGCAGCTTGGCGTTAGAACAGAAAGCTTTCTTT	CASSLALEQKAFF
NA	NA	TRBJ2-3	TRBV13	TGTGCCAGCAGCTTAAATTTAGCGGAGACCGGAGATACGCAGTATTTT	CASSLNLAETGDTQYF
TRBD1	NA	TRBJ2-5	TRBV6-1	TGTGCCACCAGGAAGACAGGGTTCCGGGACCAGTACTTC	CATRKTGFRDQYF
NA	few	TRBJ1-1	TRBV7-8	TGTGCCAGCAGCTTATCAGGTTTGAACACTGAAGCTTTCTTT	CASSLSGLNTEAFF
TRBD2	NA	TRBJ2-7	TRBV19	TGTGCCAGTAGTAGAAACTACGGGACTAGTAGCTCCTACGAGCAGTACTTC	CASSRNYGTSSSYEQYF
TRBD1	NA	TRBJ1-5	TRBV11-2	TGTGCCAGCAGCTCGGGACAGGGGAACCAGCCCCAGCATTTT	CASSSGQGNQPQHF
NA	few	TRBJ2-7	TRBV10-2	TGCGCCAGCAGTGAGGCGGGGAGCGCCTACGAGCAGTACTTC	CASSEAGSAYEQYF
TRBD1	NA	TRBJ2-5	TRBV6-5	TGTGCCAGCAGCACCGACAGGGGAGAGACCCAGTACTTC	CASSTDRGETQYF
TRBD2	few	TRBJ2-7	TRBV25-1	TGTGCCAGCGGGGGGGGGACGAGCTCCTACGAGCAGTACTTC	CASGGGTSSYEQYF
NA	NA	TRBJ1-5	TRBV7-3	TGTGCCACGGGGGACCCCACAGCTTTTCCCCATAGCAATCAGCCCCAGCATTTT	CATGDPTAFPHSNQPQHF
NA	once	TRBJ2-5	TRBV30	TGTGCCTGGAGTTTAACAGGGCCCCAGTACTTC	CAWSLTGPQYF
NA	NA	TRBJ1-6	TRBV30	TGTGCCTGGAGTGTACAACCGAATTCACCCCTCCACTTT	CAWSVQPNSPLHF
TRBD1	NA	TRBJ1-1	TRBV5-1	TGCGCCAGCAGCGACTTTGGACAGGGCGGTACAGCTTTCTTT	CASSDFGQGGTAFF
TRBD1	NA	TRBJ1-1	TRBV18	TGTGCCAGCTCACCCTATCAGGGACAGCAGAACACTGAAGCTTTCTTT	CASSPYQGQQNTEAFF
NA	NA	TRBJ1-6	TRBV27	TGTGCCAGCAGTTTATTGGGGAGGGTTTCACCCCTCCACTTT	CASSLLGRVSPLHF